This TCR beta chain emerged from a study of human T cells and chemical hapten exposure. Study-level findings and limits: Significantly more large CDR3 similarity clusters arose among expanded TCRs than among controls.

The germline gives CDR1 KGHSH, CDR2 LQKENI. V was trimmed by 2 bases and J by 7 bases, leaving 6 bases between them. The CDR3 is 13 amino acids. Specified time point: pre-sensitization, week 0. Indicated treatment: therapeutic diphenylcyclopropenone sensitization with weekly scalp DPC. On this clonotype: Its target is not known.

TCRdb re-derived calls from the RACE reads in MiXCR, one entry per CDR3 protein. Here the sample spans 350,000 to 400,000 distinct CDR3 sequences, more than 4.5% being singletons. The source of this sequence is a woman aged 45-65 years with alopecia areata. Some clones in this sample may be carry-over from other donors' samples. This chain uses TRBV18 with TRBJ1-6; no clear D gene. The material sequenced was whole blood, taken in connection with sensitization to the hapten diphenylcyclopropenone (DPC). The CDR3 DNA is TGTGCCAGCTCACCAGGGGAGAATTCACCCCTCCACTTT. It encodes CASSPGENSPLHF.